This T cell receptor beta chain was captured in a study of cytomegalovirus exposure and HLA in healthy donors. The study's findings and limits: Some V segments could not be told apart, so they were left out, TRBV6-2 and TRBV6-3 among them.

Of note for this clone: Its antigen is as yet unknown.

Germline V gives CDR1 SQVTM, CDR2 ANQGSEA. The CDR3 contains 17 residues. Germline trimming cut 8 bases from V and 1 base from J; bases unmatched to any gene: 15. The study ran its PCR with 60 Vbeta and 13 Jbeta primers. TCRdb keeps only in-frame clones here, not all; method: immunoSEQ multiplex PCR. This table has more than 120,000 clones, 70% to 85% appearing once. J is TRBJ2-4 and V is TRBV29-1; 9 bases fit TRBD1. This receptor was obtained from a male donor in good health and CMV-seronegative. The specimen was PBMCs. DNA of the CDR3: TGCAGCCTGCGACGGGACAGGGATATTGTTGCCAAAAACATTCAGTACTTC. Amino acids: CSLRRDRDIVAKNIQYF.